This TCR beta chain was identified in a study of T cell responses to AZD1222 COVID-19 vaccine. Study-level points and caveats: Most donors were white British and more were female, and clonal diversity was possibly underestimated. Every sample of the repertoires postdated the peak T cell response. Only six or seven AZD1222 recipients tested seropositive at baseline.

Clones were sequenced by immunoSEQ multiplex PCR, and TCRdb holds only the in-frame ones, with some missing. The sample records 140,000 to 150,000 clones, more than 85% being singletons. Worth noting for this clone: Its antigen is undetermined.

This receptor was obtained from an adult in good health. Sequencing was performed on peripheral blood, taken on day 0 of AZD1222 vaccination.

The CDR3 spells CASKDLRDADQETQYF. As DNA, the CDR3 is TGCGCCAGCAAGGATCTTCGGGACGCAGACCAAGAGACCCAGTACTTC. The chain uses TRBV5-1 and TRBJ2-5; D may be TRBD1 or TRBD2 (5 bases each). With 6 bases removed from V and 0 bases from J, the gap between germline ends came to 18 bases. CDR1 is SGHRS, CDR2 YFSETQ, per germline. The CDR3 extends over 16 amino acids. Full variable domain (outside the CDR3, taken from reference TRBV5-1 and TRBJ2-5): KAGVTQTPRYLIKTRGQQVTLSCSPISGHRSVSWYQQTPGQGLQFLFEYFSETQRNKGNFPGRFSGRQFSNSRSEMNVSTLELGDSALYLCASKDLRDADQETQYFGPGTRLLVL.